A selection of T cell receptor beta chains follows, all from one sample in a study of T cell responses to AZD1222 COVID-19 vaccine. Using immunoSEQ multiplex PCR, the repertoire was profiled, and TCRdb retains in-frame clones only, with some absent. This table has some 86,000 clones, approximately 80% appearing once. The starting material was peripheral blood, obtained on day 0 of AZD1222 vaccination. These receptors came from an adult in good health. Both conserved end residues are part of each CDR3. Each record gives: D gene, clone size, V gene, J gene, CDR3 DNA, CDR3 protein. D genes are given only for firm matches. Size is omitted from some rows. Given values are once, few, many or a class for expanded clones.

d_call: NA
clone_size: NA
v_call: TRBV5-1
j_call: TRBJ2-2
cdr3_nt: TGCGCCAGCAGCTTGGTGCCAGGGCGCACCGGGGAGCTGTTTTTT
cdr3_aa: CASSLVPGRTGELFF

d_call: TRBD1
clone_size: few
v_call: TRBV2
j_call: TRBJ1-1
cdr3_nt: TGTGCCAGCGCGTCGGGACAGGGGTTCACTGAAGCTTTCTTT
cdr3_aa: CASASGQGFTEAFF

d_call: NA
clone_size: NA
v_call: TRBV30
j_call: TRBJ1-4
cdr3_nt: TGTGCCTGCCTCCGGGACGGTAATGAAAAACTGTTTTTT
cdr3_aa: CACLRDGNEKLFF

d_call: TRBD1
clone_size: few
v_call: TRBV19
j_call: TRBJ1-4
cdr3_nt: TGTGCCAGTAGTATTTCGAACTTACAGGGGTCGGAGGAAAAACTGTTTTTT
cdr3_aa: CASSISNLQGSEEKLFF

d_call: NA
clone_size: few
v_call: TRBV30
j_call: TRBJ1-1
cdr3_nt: TGTGCCTGGAGTCCTCTTGACAGGAGAAACACTGAAGCTTTCTTT
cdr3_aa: CAWSPLDRRNTEAFF

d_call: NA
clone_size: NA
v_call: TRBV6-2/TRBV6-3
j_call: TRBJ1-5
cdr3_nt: TGTGCCAGCAGTTACGCGGGTTTCAATCAGCCCCAGCATTTT
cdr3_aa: CASSYAGFNQPQHF

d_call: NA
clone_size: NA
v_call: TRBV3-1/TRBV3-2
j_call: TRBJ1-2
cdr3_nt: TGTGCCAGCAGCGAAAACCCGGGCGTTAGGATGGGCTACACCTTC
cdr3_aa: CASSENPGVRMGYTF

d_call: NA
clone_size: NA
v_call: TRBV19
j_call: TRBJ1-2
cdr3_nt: TGTGCCAGTACCTCCGTGGGCGGGGGCGTCTATGGCTACACCTTC
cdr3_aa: CASTSVGGGVYGYTF

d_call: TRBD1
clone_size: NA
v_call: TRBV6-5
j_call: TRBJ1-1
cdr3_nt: TGTGCCAGCAGTTACGCCGGGACAGGGGAAGCTTTCTTT
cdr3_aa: CASSYAGTGEAFF

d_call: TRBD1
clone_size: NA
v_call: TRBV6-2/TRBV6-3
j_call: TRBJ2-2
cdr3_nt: TGTGCCAGCAGTCGACAGGGCCTGAACACCGGGGAGCTGTTTTTT
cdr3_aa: CASSRQGLNTGELFF

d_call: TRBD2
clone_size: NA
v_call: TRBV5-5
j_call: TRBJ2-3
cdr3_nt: TGTGCCAGCAATCTAGCGGGAGGTACAGATACGCAGTATTTT
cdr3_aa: CASNLAGGTDTQYF

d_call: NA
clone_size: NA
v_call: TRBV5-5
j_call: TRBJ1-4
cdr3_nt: TGTGCCAGCAGCACATACTTGGATGAAAAACTGTTTTTT
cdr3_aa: CASSTYLDEKLFF

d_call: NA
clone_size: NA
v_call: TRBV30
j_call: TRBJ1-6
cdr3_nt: TGTGCCTGGAGTGTTGGCGGTTGGGGCAGGAATTCACCCCTCCACTTT
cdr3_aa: CAWSVGGWGRNSPLHF

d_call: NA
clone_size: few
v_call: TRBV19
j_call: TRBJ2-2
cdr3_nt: TGTGCCAGTAGTCTTCAGGCTACCCTCGGGGAGCTGTTTTTT
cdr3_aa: CASSLQATLGELFF

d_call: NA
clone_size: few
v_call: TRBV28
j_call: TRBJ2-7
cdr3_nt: TGTGCCAGCAGTTCGCGACAGAACCCCTACGAGCAGTACTTC
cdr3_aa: CASSSRQNPYEQYF

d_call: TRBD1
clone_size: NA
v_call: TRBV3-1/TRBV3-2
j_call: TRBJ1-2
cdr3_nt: TGTGCCAGCAGCCCCACCGGGACAGGGTCCTATGGCTACACCTTC
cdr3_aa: CASSPTGTGSYGYTF

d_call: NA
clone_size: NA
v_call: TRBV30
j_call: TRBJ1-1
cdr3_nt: TGTGCCTGGAGTGTCGACAGAATAGCTTTCTTT
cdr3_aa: CAWSVDRIAFF

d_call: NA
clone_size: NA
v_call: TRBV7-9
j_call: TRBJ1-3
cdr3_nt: TGTGCCAGCAGCTTAAGGAACACCATATATTTT
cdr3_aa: CASSLRNTIYF

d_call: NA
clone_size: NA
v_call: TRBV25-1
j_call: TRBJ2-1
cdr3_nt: TGTGCCAGCAGTGAAGTTGGGGCCACCGGGCCTAATGAGCAGTTCTTC
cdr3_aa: CASSEVGATGPNEQFF

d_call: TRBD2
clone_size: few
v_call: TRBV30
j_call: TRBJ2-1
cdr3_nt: TGTGCCTGGACCTATCCTGGACTAGCGGGAGGAGGGGATGAGCAGTTCTTC
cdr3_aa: CAWTYPGLAGGGDEQFF

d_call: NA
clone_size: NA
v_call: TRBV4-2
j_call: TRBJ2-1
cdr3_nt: TGTGCCAGCAGCCAAGATTGGCGCCCATCGAATGAGCAGTTCTTC
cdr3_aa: CASSQDWRPSNEQFF

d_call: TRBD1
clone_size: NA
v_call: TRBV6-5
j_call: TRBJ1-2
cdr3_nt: TGTGCCAGCACCCAAAAAGGGACAGACTATGGCTACACCTTC
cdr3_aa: CASTQKGTDYGYTF

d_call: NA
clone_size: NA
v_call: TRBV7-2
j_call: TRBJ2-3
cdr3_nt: TGTGCCAGCAGTTCTTACACAGATACGCAGTATTTT
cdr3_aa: CASSSYTDTQYF

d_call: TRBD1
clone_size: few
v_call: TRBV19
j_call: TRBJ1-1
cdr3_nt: TGTGCCAGTAGTACCGACAGGGCAGCCCAAGCTTTCTTT
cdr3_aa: CASSTDRAAQAFF

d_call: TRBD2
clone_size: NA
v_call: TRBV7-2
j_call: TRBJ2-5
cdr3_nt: TGTGCCAGCAGCTTCCTAGCGGGAGAAAGAGAGACCCAGTACTTC
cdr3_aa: CASSFLAGERETQYF

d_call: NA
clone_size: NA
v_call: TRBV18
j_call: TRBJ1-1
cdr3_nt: TGTGCCAGCTCACCGAGGTCTGGCAGTATGAACACTGAAGCTTTCTTT
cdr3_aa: CASSPRSGSMNTEAFF

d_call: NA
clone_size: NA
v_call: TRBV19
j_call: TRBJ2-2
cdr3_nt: TGTGCCAGTAGGGGGCGGGGCACCGGGGAGCTGTTTTTT
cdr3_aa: CASRGRGTGELFF

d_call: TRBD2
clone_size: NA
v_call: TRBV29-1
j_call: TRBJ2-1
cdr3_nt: TGCAGCGTGGAAGGGACTAGGGACTCCTACAATGAGCAGTTCTTC
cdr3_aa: CSVEGTRDSYNEQFF

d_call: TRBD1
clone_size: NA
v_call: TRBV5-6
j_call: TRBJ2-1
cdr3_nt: TGTGCCAGCAGCTTCAACAGGGGAGAGATGTTCAATGAGCAGTTCTTC
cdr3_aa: CASSFNRGEMFNEQFF

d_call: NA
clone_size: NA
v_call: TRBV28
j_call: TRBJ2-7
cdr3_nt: TGTGCCAGCAGTTTTGGTTCCGGGTTATACCCGGGAGAGCAGTACTTC
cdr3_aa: CASSFGSGLYPGEQYF

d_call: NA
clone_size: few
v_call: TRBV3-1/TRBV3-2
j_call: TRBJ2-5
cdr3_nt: TGTGCCAGCAGCCAAGATCTTAGGGATTTTACTGAGACCCAGTACTTC
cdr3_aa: CASSQDLRDFTETQYF